This TCR beta chain appears in the sequencing data of a study of T cell responses to AZD1222 COVID-19 vaccine. General study findings and limits: Unmutated regions of variants are reportedly targeted by nearly half of spike-specific TCRs.

About this clone: Its target is not known.

The repertoire was sequenced with immunoSEQ multiplex PCR; TCRdb's copy has only in-frame clones and lacks some. The sample shows about 110,000 clones, approximately 85% of them seen only once. In germline, CDR1 is LNHDA, CDR2 SQIVND (reference sequence). V shed 8 bases and J 5 bases; nucleotides not matched to a gene: 3. The CDR3 loop spans 12 amino acids. The specimen was peripheral blood, collected on day 0 of MenACWY control vaccination. The gene calls are TRBV19 and TRBJ1-5; 7 nucleotides line up with TRBD1. This TCR was sampled from an adult in good health. CDR3 sequence: CASQGGHQPQHF. In nucleotides, the CDR3 is TGTGCCAGTCAGGGGGGTCATCAGCCCCAGCATTTT. Full variable domain (missing parts from reference TRBV19 and TRBJ1-5): DGGITQSPKYLFRKEGQNVTLSCEQNLNHDAMYWYRQDPGQGLRLIYYSQIVNDFQKGDIAEGYSVSREKKESFPLTVTSAQKNPTAFYLCASQGGHQPQHFGDGTRLSIL.